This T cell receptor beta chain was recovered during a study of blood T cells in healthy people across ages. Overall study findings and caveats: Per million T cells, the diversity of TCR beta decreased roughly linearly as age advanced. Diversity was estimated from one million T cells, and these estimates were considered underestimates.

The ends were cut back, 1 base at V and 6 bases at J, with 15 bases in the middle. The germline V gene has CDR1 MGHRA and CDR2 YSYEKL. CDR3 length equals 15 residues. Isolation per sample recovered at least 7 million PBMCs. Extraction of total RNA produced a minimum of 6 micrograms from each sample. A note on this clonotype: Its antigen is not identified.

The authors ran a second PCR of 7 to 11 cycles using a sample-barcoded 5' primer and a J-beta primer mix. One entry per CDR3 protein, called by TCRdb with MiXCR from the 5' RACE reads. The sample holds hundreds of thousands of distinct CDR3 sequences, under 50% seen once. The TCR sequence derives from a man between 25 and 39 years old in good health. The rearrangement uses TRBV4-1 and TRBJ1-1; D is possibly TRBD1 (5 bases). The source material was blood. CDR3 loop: CASSQVGTLRAEAFF. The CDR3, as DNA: TGCGCCAGCAGCCAAGTGGGGACCCTCCGGGCTGAAGCTTTCTTT.